A few counts support the clone carrying this T cell receptor (beta chain). The V and J ends lost 1 base and 11 bases, in that order; junction bases with no gene match: 26. CDR1 is SGHVS, CDR2 FNYEAQ, per germline. The CDR3 is 20 amino acids. This entry is derived from a study of tumor-infiltrating lymphocytes in oesophageal squamous cell carcinoma. A single record per CDR3 protein comes from TCRdb applying MiXCR to the PCR reads. Of some 14,000 distinct CDR3 sequences listed, around 50% are singletons. The V and J genes are TRBV7-6 and TRBJ2-5, with TRBD2 matching over 9 bases. The sample taken for sequencing was esophageal tumor tissue. The TCR comes from a male donor with esophageal squamous cell carcinoma. CDR3 DNA sequence: TGTGCCAGCAGCTTAGTACAAGGGACTAGCAGGGTAGTGTCCTACAATGAGCAGTACTTC. Protein product: CASSLVQGTSRVVSYNEQYF.